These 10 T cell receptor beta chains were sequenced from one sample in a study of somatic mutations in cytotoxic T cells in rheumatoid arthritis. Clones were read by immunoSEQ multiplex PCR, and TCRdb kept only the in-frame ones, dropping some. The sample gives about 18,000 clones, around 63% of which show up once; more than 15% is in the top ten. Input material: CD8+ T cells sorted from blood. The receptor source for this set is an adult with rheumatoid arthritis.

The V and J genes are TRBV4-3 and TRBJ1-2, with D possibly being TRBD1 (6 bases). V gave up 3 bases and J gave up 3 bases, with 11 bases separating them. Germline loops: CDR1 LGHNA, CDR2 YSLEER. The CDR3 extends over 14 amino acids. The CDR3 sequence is CASSQGEGDYGYTF. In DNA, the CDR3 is TGCGCCAGCAGCCAGGGGGAGGGGGACTATGGCTACACCTTC.

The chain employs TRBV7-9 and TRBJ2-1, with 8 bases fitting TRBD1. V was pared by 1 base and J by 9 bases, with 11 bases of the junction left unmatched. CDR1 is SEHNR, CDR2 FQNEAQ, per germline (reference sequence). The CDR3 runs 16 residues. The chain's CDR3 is CASSLGPGGEKGEQFF. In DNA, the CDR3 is TGTGCCAGCAGCTTAGGCCCAGGGGGCGAAAAGGGTGAGCAGTTCTTC.

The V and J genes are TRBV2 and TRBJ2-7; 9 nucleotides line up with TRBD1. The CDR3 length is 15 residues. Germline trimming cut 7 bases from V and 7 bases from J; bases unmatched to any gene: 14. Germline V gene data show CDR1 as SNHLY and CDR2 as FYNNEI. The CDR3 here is CASTEVQGARNEQYF. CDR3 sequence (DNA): TGTGCCAGCACCGAAGTACAGGGGGCGCGAAATGAGCAGTACTTC.

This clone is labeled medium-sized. CDR3 amino acids: CASSIGTADKQFF. CDR3 DNA sequence: TGTGCCAGTAGTATAGGGACAGCGGATAAGCAGTTCTTC. The rearrangement joins TRBV19 to TRBJ2-1; possibly TRBD1 for D (6 bases). Trimming took 1 base from V and 11 from J, leaving 12 bases between them. Germline values: CDR1 LNHDA, CDR2 SQIVND (reference sequence). The CDR3 extends over 13 amino acids.

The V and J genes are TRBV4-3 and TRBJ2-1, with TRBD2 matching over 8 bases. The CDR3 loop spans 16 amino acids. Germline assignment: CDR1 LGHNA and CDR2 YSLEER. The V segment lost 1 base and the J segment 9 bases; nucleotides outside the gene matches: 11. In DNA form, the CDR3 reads TGCGCCAGCAGCCAAGTTAACGGGGGGGCATCGGGTGAGCAGTTCTTC. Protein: CASSQVNGGASGEQFF.

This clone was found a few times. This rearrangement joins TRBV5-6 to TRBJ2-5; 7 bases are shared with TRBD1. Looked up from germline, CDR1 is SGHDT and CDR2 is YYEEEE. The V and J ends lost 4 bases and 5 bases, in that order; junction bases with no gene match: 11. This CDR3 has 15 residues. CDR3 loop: CASSVEPGGEETQYF. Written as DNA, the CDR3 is TGTGCCAGCAGCGTCGAGCCAGGGGGAGAGGAGACCCAGTACTTC.

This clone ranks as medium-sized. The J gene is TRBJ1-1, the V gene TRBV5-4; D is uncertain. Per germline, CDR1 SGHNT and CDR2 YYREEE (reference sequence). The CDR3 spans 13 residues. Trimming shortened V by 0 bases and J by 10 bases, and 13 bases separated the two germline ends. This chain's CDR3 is CASSLVTDRGAFF. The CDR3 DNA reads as TGTGCCAGCAGCTTGGTGACGGATCGGGGAGCTTTCTTT.

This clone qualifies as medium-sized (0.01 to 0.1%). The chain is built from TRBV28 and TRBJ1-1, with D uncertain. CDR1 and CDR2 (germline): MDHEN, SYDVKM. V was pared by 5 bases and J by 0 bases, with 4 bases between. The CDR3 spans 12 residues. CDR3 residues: CASSPVNTEAFF. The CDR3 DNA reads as TGTGCCAGCAGTCCAGTGAACACTGAAGCTTTCTTT.

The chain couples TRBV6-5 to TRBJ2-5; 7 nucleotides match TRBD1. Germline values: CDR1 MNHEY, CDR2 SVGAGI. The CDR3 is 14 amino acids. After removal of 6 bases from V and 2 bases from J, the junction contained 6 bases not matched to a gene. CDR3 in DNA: TGTGCCAGCAGCCCCCGACAGGGACAAGAGACCCAGTACTTC. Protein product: CASSPRQGQETQYF.

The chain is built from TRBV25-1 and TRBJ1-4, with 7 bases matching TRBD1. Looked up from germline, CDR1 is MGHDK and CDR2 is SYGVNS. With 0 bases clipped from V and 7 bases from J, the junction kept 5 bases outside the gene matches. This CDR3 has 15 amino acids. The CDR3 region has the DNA TGTGCCAGCAGTGAATATAGTGGGACAGCTGAAAAACTGTTTTTT. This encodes CASSEYSGTAEKLFF.